One and the same sample provided the 31 T cell receptor beta chains below, sequenced in a study of T cell clonotyping in hematopoietic cell transplantation. Assay: immunoSEQ multiplex PCR; the TCRdb copy retains only in-frame clones and omits some. The sample carries several thousand clones, 60% to 80% recorded once. The sequences come from peripheral blood mononuclear cells, collected 100 days after allogeneic stem cell transplant. The receptors were sampled from a male patient between 60 and 69 years old who had an allogeneic stem cell transplant from an unrelated donor, so the T cells may come from the graft donor. Some clones in this sample may be carry-over from other donors' samples.

The chain employs TRBV19 and TRBJ1-5; D call uncertain. The CDR3 spans 14 residues. V shed 5 bases and J shed 0 bases, with 8 bases lying between them. CDR1 LNHDA and CDR2 SQIVND come from the germline V gene (reference sequence). CDR3 sequence (DNA): TGTGCCAGTAGTTTCGGCGGTAGCAATCAGCCCCAGCATTTT. Translated: CASSFGGSNQPQHF.

V gene TRBV10-3 combines with J gene TRBJ1-1; D remains ambiguous. The germline CDR1 and CDR2 sequences are ENHRY and SYGVKD. The CDR3 is 14 amino acids. Between the trimmed V and J ends, which lost 2 bases and 1 base, there was a span of 8 bases. The CDR3 here is CAISENRENTEAFF. CDR3 DNA sequence: TGTGCCATCAGTGAGAACCGGGAGAACACTGAAGCTTTCTTT.

The chain uses TRBV10-1 and TRBJ2-7; TRBD2 is a possible D gene (5 bases). Germline V gives CDR1 WNHNN, CDR2 SYGVQD (reference sequence). The CDR3 spans 13 residues. Trimming left V 11 bases short and J 4 bases short, with 18 bases between. For the CDR3, the DNA is TGCGCCCCCGTGGGTCCTAGCTCATACGAGCAGTACTTC. Its protein is CAPVGPSSYEQYF.

The chain is built from TRBV2 and TRBJ2-5, with 9 bases fitting TRBD2. Germline CDR1 and CDR2: SNHLY and FYNNEI. V trimming: 2 bases; J trimming: 3 bases; junction bases outside the gene matches: 7. The CDR3 is 16 residues long. CDR3 amino acids: CASSEPHLAGKETQYF. The CDR3 region has the DNA TGTGCCAGCAGTGAACCTCATCTAGCGGGGAAAGAGACCCAGTACTTC.

The chain is built from TRBV5-4 and TRBJ2-7, with 7 positions matching TRBD1. The CDR3 totals 14 residues. Trimming at V came to 4 bases and at J to 6 bases, leaving 10 bases not matched to a gene. The germline V gene has CDR1 SGHNT and CDR2 YYREEE (reference sequence). The CDR3 spells CASSGYGTAGEQYF. As DNA, the CDR3 is TGTGCCAGCAGCGGATATGGGACAGCTGGCGAGCAGTACTTC.

CDR3 bases: TGTGCCAGCAGACCCGGACAGGGGAGCTATGGCTACACCTTC. This sequence encodes CASRPGQGSYGYTF. The chain carries TRBV2 and TRBJ1-2, with TRBD1 identical over 9 bases. Germline values: CDR1 SNHLY, CDR2 FYNNEI. V gave up 6 bases and J gave up 4 bases; unmatched junction bases: 6. The CDR3 sequence is 14 residues long. Variable domain in full (rest from reference TRBV2 and TRBJ1-2): EPEVTQTPSHQVTQMGQEVILRCVPISNHLYFYWYRQILGQKVEFLVSFYNNEISEKSEIFDDQFSVERPDGSNFTLKIRSTKLEDSAMYFCASRPGQGSYGYTFGSGTRLTVV.

The gene calls are TRBV19 and TRBJ1-2; the D is unclear. Germline V gene data show CDR1 as LNHDA and CDR2 as SQIVND (reference sequence). This CDR3 has 15 residues. With 5 bases removed from V and 4 bases from J, the gap between germline ends came to 17 bases. CDR3 protein: CASSAAGRYGYGYTF. The CDR3 DNA reads as TGTGCCAGTAGTGCCGCGGGCAGGTACGGCTATGGCTACACCTTC.

As regards this clone: Sequence at one end of the junction differs from germline and may be a read error. The rearrangement links TRBV2 to TRBJ1-1; D unresolved. The CDR3 totals 15 residues. Looked up from germline, CDR1 is SNHLY and CDR2 is FYNNEI. CDR3 protein: CASSEGTNFGTEAFF. CDR3 coding DNA: TGTGCCAGCAGCGAAGGAACTAACTTTGGCACTGAAGCTTTCTTT.

J is TRBJ1-2 and V is TRBV6-1, with D perhaps TRBD1 (6 bases). V was shortened by 7 bases and J by 2 bases, with 17 bases between the two germline ends. The CDR3 loop spans 15 amino acids. CDR1 and CDR2 (germline): MNHNS, SASEGT. Here the CDR3 reads CASKLNWGQNYGYTF. The CDR3, as DNA: TGTGCCAGCAAACTTAACTGGGGGCAGAACTATGGCTACACCTTC.

The table lists this clone with a few counts. The chain links TRBV7-6 to TRBJ1-2, with D maybe TRBD1 (5 bases). From germline, CDR1 is SGHVS and CDR2 FNYEAQ. This CDR3 contains 13 residues. V dropped 6 bases and J dropped 4 bases, with 12 bases sitting between them. The CDR3 region is CASSGGSGYGYTF. CDR3 sequence (DNA): TGTGCCAGCAGTGGGGGATCGGGCTATGGCTACACCTTC.

This clone was counted only a few times. The chain carries TRBV27 and TRBJ2-7; no definite D call. Germline CDR1 and CDR2: MNHEY and SMNVEV (reference sequence). Trimming pared 2 bases from V and 3 bases from J, leaving 5 bases between. This CDR3 spans 12 amino acids. The CDR3 here is CASSLGNYEQYF. The CDR3 bases are TGTGCCAGCAGTTTAGGGAACTACGAGCAGTACTTC.

The chain employs TRBV11-2 and TRBJ1-6; D ambiguous. This CDR3 contains 15 residues. The V end lost 3 bases, the J end lost 0 bases, and 6 bases lay between the germline ends. CDR1 and CDR2 (germline): SGHAT, FQNNGV. CDR3 loop: CASSFESSYNSPLHF. CDR3 nucleotides: TGTGCCAGCAGCTTTGAGAGCTCCTATAATTCACCCCTCCACTTT.

This chain connects TRBV30 to TRBJ2-2; TRBD2 matches 7 bases. The CDR3 totals 12 residues. With 6 bases clipped from V and 7 bases from J, the junction kept 5 bases outside the gene matches. Germline V gives CDR1 GTSNPN, CDR2 SVGIG (reference sequence). CDR3 DNA sequence: TGTGCCTGCCATAGGACTAGCGGGGAGCTGTTTTTT. This translates into CACHRTSGELFF.

The chain joins TRBV10-1 to TRBJ2-2; D is undetermined. The CDR3 has 13 residues. The germline gives CDR1 WNHNN, CDR2 SYGVQD (reference sequence). V was cut by 4 bases and J by 1 base, with 4 bases left in between. The CDR3: CASSAGNTGELFF. CDR3 nucleotide sequence: TGCGCCAGCAGTGCTGGGAACACCGGGGAGCTGTTTTTT.

The chain couples TRBV5-1 to TRBJ1-2, with D maybe TRBD1 (6 bases). V was clipped by 0 bases and J by 6 bases, with 15 bases between them. The germline CDR1 and CDR2 sequences are SGHRS and YFSETQ. This CDR3 contains 15 residues. CDR3: CASSLAGAMGDGYTF. The CDR3 DNA reads as TGCGCCAGCAGCTTGGCAGGGGCGATGGGAGATGGCTACACCTTC. The full variable domain, completed using reference TRBV5-1 and TRBJ1-2, is KAGVTQTPRYLIKTRGQQVTLSCSPISGHRSVSWYQQTPGQGLQFLFEYFSETQRNKGNFPGRFSGRQFSNSRSEMNVSTLELGDSALYLCASSLAGAMGDGYTFGSGTRLTVV.

The V call is TRBV7-3, the J call TRBJ2-1; D is possibly TRBD2 (6 bases). The CDR3 consists of 14 residues. Germline values: CDR1 SGHTA, CDR2 FQGTGA. Deletions cut 5 bases from V and 9 bases from J, with 17 bases between. The CDR3 protein is CASSRETSGVEQFF. The DNA of the CDR3 is TGTGCCAGCAGCCGCGAGACTAGTGGCGTTGAGCAGTTCTTC.

This clone was detected a few times. This chain uses TRBV6-5 with TRBJ1-2; tentative D call: TRBD1 (6 bases). CDR1 is MNHEY, CDR2 SVGAGI, per germline. This CDR3 spans 13 amino acids. V was clipped by 4 bases and J by 7 bases, with 13 bases between them. The CDR3: CASSLTGRAGYTF. The CDR3 nucleotides read TGTGCCAGCAGTTTGACAGGTAGAGCTGGCTACACCTTC.

The chain couples TRBV11-1 to TRBJ2-7; 8 nucleotides match TRBD1. This CDR3 comprises 16 residues. Germline assignment: CDR1 SGHAT and CDR2 FQDESV (reference sequence). The V and J ends lost 7 bases and 5 bases, in that order; junction bases with no gene match: 16. The CDR3 DNA is TGTGCCAGCAAGACTACCGCCGGGACAGGCCACAACGAGCAGTACTTC. It specifies CASKTTAGTGHNEQYF.

This rearrangement joins TRBV7-2 to TRBJ2-5, with D perhaps TRBD2 (6 bases). Trimming shortened V by 3 bases and J by 2 bases, and 13 bases separated the two germline ends. The germline CDR1 and CDR2 sequences are SGHTA and FQGNSA. The CDR3 loop spans 15 amino acids. CDR3 in DNA: TGTGCCAGCAGCTTCCTGGCTAGCGATCAAGAGACCCAGTACTTC. This translates into CASSFLASDQETQYF.

The chain uses TRBV6-6 and TRBJ1-1; the D gene is possibly TRBD1 (6 bases). Trimming pared 6 bases from V and 6 bases from J, leaving 14 bases between. From germline, CDR1 is MNHNY and CDR2 SVGAGI (reference sequence). The CDR3 spans 13 residues. CDR3 DNA sequence: TGTGCCAGCAGATCACAGGGTGGGCCTGAAGCTTTCTTT. Protein sequence: CASRSQGGPEAFF.

In its sample, this clone was seen a few times. This rearrangement joins TRBV9 to TRBJ2-2; 8 nucleotides line up with TRBD2. J lost 2 bases, V lost 3 bases, and 6 bases had no gene match. Per germline, CDR1 SGDLS and CDR2 YYNGEE. The CDR3 loop spans 16 amino acids. CDR3 in DNA: TGTGCCAGCAGCGCCGGACTAGCCGGAAACACCGGGGAGCTGTTTTTT. Encoded protein: CASSAGLAGNTGELFF.

This clone appeared a few times. The chain couples TRBV29-1 to TRBJ2-4; 13 bases align to TRBD2. V lost 8 bases and J lost 0; bases outside the gene matches: 13. The CDR3 contains 18 residues. The V gene's germline CDR1 is SQVTM and CDR2 ANQGSEA. CDR3 loop: CSLGTSGVPAPAKNIQYF. Written as DNA, the CDR3 is TGCAGCCTAGGGACTAGCGGGGTACCCGCCCCAGCCAAAAACATTCAGTACTTC.

The chain recombines TRBV7-9 with TRBJ2-1; D perhaps matches TRBD2 (6 bases). This CDR3 region has 17 residues. Germline loops: CDR1 SEHNR, CDR2 FQNEAQ (reference sequence). Trimming took off 1 base at V and 2 bases at J, with 15 bases between the two ends. The CDR3 nucleotides are TGTGCCAGCAGCTTAGACGATTGGAGGGGTACCTACAATGAGCAGTTCTTC. It specifies CASSLDDWRGTYNEQFF.

The chain has TRBV19 and TRBJ2-7; the match to TRBD2 covers 8 bases. Trimming cost V 7 bases and J 5 bases; bases outside gene matches: 10. The CDR3 consists of 14 residues. The V gene's germline CDR1 is LNHDA and CDR2 SQIVND (reference sequence). CDR3 protein: CASKVSQAGDEQYF. In DNA form, the CDR3 reads TGTGCCAGTAAGGTGTCTCAAGCGGGGGACGAGCAGTACTTC.

The chain uses TRBV5-1 and TRBJ1-1, with D perhaps TRBD1 (6 bases). There are 15 residues in the CDR3. From germline, CDR1 is SGHRS and CDR2 YFSETQ. V lost 2 bases and J lost 1, with 12 bases in between. The CDR3 sequence: CASSLQGLQNTEAFF. The CDR3 DNA follows: TGCGCCAGCAGCTTACAGGGACTCCAGAACACTGAAGCTTTCTTT.

The chain carries TRBV5-4 and TRBJ2-7, with unresolved D. Trimming removed 0 bases from V and 2 bases from J, with 6 bases in between. The germline V gene has CDR1 SGHNT and CDR2 YYREEE (reference sequence). The CDR3 covers 13 residues. The CDR3 DNA reads TGTGCCAGCAGCTTGGAGGTCACCTACGAGCAGTACTTC. As protein: CASSLEVTYEQYF.

The V gene is TRBV10-3, the J gene TRBJ1-4; D perhaps matches TRBD1 (5 bases). This CDR3 has 14 amino acids. Germline-derived CDR1 and CDR2 are ENHRY and SYGVKD. V was clipped by 5 bases and J by 3 bases, with 10 bases between them. CDR3 sequence reads: CAISPGRANEKLFF. DNA for the CDR3: TGTGCCATCAGTCCAGGGAGGGCTAATGAAAAACTGTTTTTT.

This clone came up once. The V and J genes are TRBV27 and TRBJ2-1; TRBD2 aligns across 11 bases. CDR1 is MNHEY and CDR2 is SMNVEV in the germline V gene (reference sequence). The CDR3 runs 14 residues. J lost 7 bases, V lost 6 bases, and 5 bases had no gene match. This chain's CDR3 is CASRLAGALNEQFF. The CDR3, as DNA: TGTGCCAGCAGACTAGCGGGAGCATTGAATGAGCAGTTCTTC.

This clone was picked up one time. The V gene is TRBV9, the J gene TRBJ1-2, with 7 bases aligning to TRBD1. Trimming at V came to 4 bases and at J to 4 bases, leaving 7 bases not matched to a gene. This CDR3 comprises 14 residues. The germline V gene has CDR1 SGDLS and CDR2 YYNGEE. The CDR3 DNA reads TGTGCCAGCAGCTCCCAGGGGGGGGCCTATGGCTACACCTTC. Translation gives CASSSQGGAYGYTF.

In its sample, this clone was seen once. CDR3 coding DNA: TGTGCCAGCAGCCTAATAGCGGGAGAAACAGATACGCAGTATTTT. It yields the protein CASSLIAGETDTQYF. The chain is built from TRBV5-4 and TRBJ2-3; 9 bases align to TRBD2. V was pared by 4 bases and J by 3 bases, with 6 bases of the junction left unmatched. Germline V gene data show CDR1 as SGHNT and CDR2 as YYREEE (reference sequence). The CDR3 is made up of 15 amino acids.

The chain links TRBV7-9 to TRBJ1-3; a possible D gene is TRBD1 (6 bases). Germline CDR1 SEHNR, CDR2 FQNEAQ (reference sequence). The CDR3 runs 15 residues. The ends were cut back, 0 bases at V and 2 bases at J, with 8 bases in the middle. The CDR3 spells CASSLATGPGNTIYF. The DNA for the CDR3 is TGTGCCAGCAGCTTAGCGACAGGCCCTGGAAACACCATATATTTT.